The 20 T cell receptor beta chains presented below share a single source sample, sequenced in a study of vaccination and CD4 T cells after COVID-19 (dated by TCRdb to between 2021 and 2022). No antigen has been assigned to these receptors. The protocol used for the library was PCR. The data were produced on an Illumina iSeq 100. DNA from cultured CD4+ T cells underwent TCR sequencing with the Oncomine TCR Beta short-read assay at the Johns Hopkins FTIC core. TCRdb reprocessing: public reads trimmed at Q25 with fastp, clones called with MiXCR, in-frame beta chains kept. Each CDR3 protein gets just one entry, which takes the most common genes and DNA from the rows behind it. This sample comprises 15,000 or so distinct CDR3 sequences, roughly four fifths of them detected only once. 11% of the sample comes from the top ten. The sample's treatment or condition label, in plain terms: roughly nine-day PBMC culture with coronavirus spike peptide pools or control peptides (ViraFEST assay).

The source material was CD4+ T cells from blood, cultured in vitro. Receptor source: a human donor who had recovered from COVID-19.

The chain has TRBV30 and TRBJ1-5, with D tentatively TRBD1 (5 bases). The germline CDR1 and CDR2 sequences are GTSNPN and SVGIG (reference sequence). This CDR3 region has 18 residues. V dropped 2 bases and J dropped 2 bases, with 22 bases sitting between them. CDR3 region: CAWSPRASTGGGNQPQHF. In DNA, the CDR3 is TGTGCCTGGAGTCCAAGAGCTTCGACGGGGGGAGGCAATCAGCCCCAGCATTTT.

This chain uses TRBV20-1 with TRBJ1-1; unclear D gene. Trimming left V 5 bases short and J 1 base short, with 5 bases between. In germline, CDR1 is DFQATT, CDR2 SNEGSKA (reference sequence). This CDR3 spans 11 amino acids. This CDR3 is CSAFENTEAFF. The CDR3 coding sequence is TGCAGTGCTTTTGAGAACACTGAAGCTTTCTTT.

The genes are TRBV28 and TRBJ1-2, with a weak D call TRBD1 (5 bases). Germline CDR1 and CDR2: MDHEN and SYDVKM. Deletions cut 6 bases from V and 0 bases from J, with 17 bases between. The CDR3 contains 16 residues. DNA of the CDR3: TGTGCCAGCAGCAAAGATGGACAAGCATCTAACTATGGCTACACCTTC. Its protein product is CASSKDGQASNYGYTF.

The rearrangement uses TRBV6-1 and TRBJ1-6; possible D gene TRBD1, 5 bases. This CDR3 is built from 17 residues. The V gene lost 2 bases and the J gene lost 6 bases, with 17 bases spanning the gap. CDR1 is MNHNS, CDR2 SASEGT, per germline. The chain's CDR3 is CASSENFHDSLNSPLHF. Written as DNA, the CDR3 is TGTGCCAGCAGTGAAAATTTCCACGACAGCCTTAATTCACCCCTCCACTTT.

The CDR3 protein is CASSAGSAGPPRETQYF. CDR3 nucleotides: TGTGCCAGCAGCGCAGGTTCGGCGGGGCCGCCCAGGGAGACCCAGTACTTC. The V call is TRBV7-6, the J call TRBJ2-5, with a possible D match to TRBD2 (6 bases). Germline lookup yields CDR1 SGHVS and CDR2 FNYEAQ. The CDR3 is 17 residues long. V shed 5 bases and J shed 5 bases, with 24 bases lying between them.

The rearrangement joins TRBV12-5 to TRBJ1-1; a possible D gene is TRBD1 (5 bases). Trimming left V 1 base short and J 0 bases short, with 12 bases between. Germline CDR1 and CDR2: LGHNT and FRNRAP. The CDR3 has 16 residues. In DNA form, the CDR3 reads TGTGCTAGTGGTTTGGCTCGGGGGGGTATGAACACTGAAGCTTTCTTT. The encoded protein is CASGLARGGMNTEAFF.

This chain joins TRBV7-9 and TRBJ1-2; 9 bases map to TRBD1. The CDR3 totals 17 residues. The germline gives CDR1 SEHNR, CDR2 FQNEAQ (reference sequence). V gave up 3 bases and J gave up 8 bases; unmatched junction bases: 16. The CDR3 loop is CASSFQFTYRGLMGYTF. The CDR3 DNA reads TGTGCCAGCAGCTTTCAATTTACGTACAGGGGGCTGATGGGCTACACCTTC.

The chain couples TRBV6-2 or TRBV6-3 to TRBJ2-3; D gene ambiguous. There are 15 residues in the CDR3. CDR1 MNHEY and CDR2 SVGEGT come from the germline V gene. Trimming removed 4 bases from V and 4 bases from J, with 15 bases in between. The CDR3 is CASSFGYGSADTQYF. The CDR3 nucleotides read TGTGCCAGCAGTTTTGGGTACGGAAGCGCAGATACGCAGTATTTT.

The V call is TRBV24-1, the J call TRBJ2-7; possible D gene TRBD2, 5 bases. V lost 4 bases to trimming and J lost 2 bases, with 8 bases between them. The CDR3 has 13 amino acids. Germline CDR1 and CDR2: KGHDR and SFDVKD. The chain's CDR3 is CATSETGTYEQYF. The CDR3 DNA is TGTGCCACCAGTGAGACCGGGACCTACGAGCAGTACTTC.

The CDR3 DNA is TGTGCCAGCAGCTTAGGGGCCGGCTACGAGCAGTACTTC. Its protein is CASSLGAGYEQYF. The chain combines TRBV7-2 with TRBJ2-7; no clear D. CDR3 size: 13 residues. Deletions cut 1 base from V and 3 bases from J, with 7 bases between. The V gene's germline CDR1 is SGHTA and CDR2 FQGNSA.

V gene TRBV6-1 combines with J gene TRBJ1-1; 12 nucleotides match TRBD1. Trimming removed 6 bases from V and 3 bases from J; junction bases left unmatched: 8. Germline V CDR1 and CDR2: MNHNS, SASEGT. CDR3 length: 16 amino acids. The CDR3 reads CASSPGTGGAYTEAFF. CDR3 coding DNA: TGTGCCAGCAGCCCCGGGACAGGGGGCGCGTACACTGAAGCTTTCTTT.

The rearrangement links TRBV7-2 to TRBJ2-5, with D hard to call. V was shortened by 4 bases and J by 7 bases, with 13 bases between the two germline ends. Germline CDR1 is SGHTA and CDR2 is FQGNSA. The CDR3 runs to 13 residues. The CDR3 loop reads CASSSSIQATQYF. The CDR3 nucleotides are TGTGCCAGCAGCTCCTCTATCCAGGCGACCCAGTACTTC.

This chain joins TRBV27 and TRBJ2-3; no definite D call. Germline lookup yields CDR1 MNHEY and CDR2 SMNVEV (reference sequence). V was cut by 4 bases and J by 10 bases, with 15 bases left in between. The CDR3 loop spans 13 amino acids. CDR3 nucleotide sequence: TGTGCCAGCAGTTCCCCCCCCCTCCAGGCGCAGTATTTT. Encoded protein: CASSSPPLQAQYF.

This sequence joins TRBV28 and TRBJ2-7, with 9 bases that match TRBD2. This CDR3 spans 15 amino acids. V was pared by 1 base and J by 1 base, with 2 bases of the junction left unmatched. Germline loops: CDR1 MDHEN, CDR2 SYDVKM. CDR3 bases: TGTGCCAGCAGTTTATCGCGGGAGGGGTCCTACGAGCAGTACTTC. This gives the protein CASSLSREGSYEQYF.

The rearrangement joins TRBV19 to TRBJ1-1, with a weak D call TRBD1 (6 bases). This CDR3 has 14 residues. Germline loops: CDR1 LNHDA, CDR2 SQIVND (reference sequence). V lost 9 bases to trimming and J lost 0 bases, with 14 bases between them. Written as DNA, the CDR3 is TGTGCCAGCCCGAGACAGGCCATGAACACTGAAGCTTTCTTT. Encoded protein: CASPRQAMNTEAFF.

This rearrangement joins TRBV20-1 to TRBJ1-2; the D gene is possibly TRBD1 (6 bases). This CDR3 has 15 amino acids. Germline V gene sequence: CDR1 DFQATT, CDR2 SNEGSKA (reference sequence). The germline V and J ends were trimmed by 2 bases and 3 bases, with 16 bases remaining between them. The CDR3 loop reads CSARTQNRQDYGYTF. CDR3 in DNA: TGCAGTGCTAGAACCCAAAACCGACAGGACTATGGCTACACCTTC.

The chain employs TRBV7-8 and TRBJ1-5; a weak D match, TRBD1 (5 bases). V gave up 4 bases and J gave up 6 bases, with 10 bases separating them. The CDR3 is made up of 13 amino acids. Germline CDR1 reads SGHVS; CDR2 reads FQNEAQ. The DNA of the CDR3 is TGTGCCAGCAGCTCGCAGGGCGGTCAGCCCCAGCATTTT. Translating it yields CASSSQGGQPQHF. The full variable domain, rest sourced from reference TRBV7-8 and TRBJ1-5, is GAGVSQSPRYKVAKRGQDVALRCDPISGHVSLFWYQQALGQGPEFLTYFQNEAQLDKSGLPSDRFFAERPEGSVSTLKIQRTQQEDSAVYLCASSSQGGQPQHFGDGTRLSIL.

The chain combines TRBV7-2 with TRBJ1-4, with D uncertain. With 2 bases removed from V and 7 bases from J, the gap between germline ends came to 5 bases. Germline CDR1 and CDR2: SGHTA and FQGNSA. The CDR3 loop spans 12 amino acids. In nucleotides, the CDR3 is TGTGCCAGCAGCTTATCGGGTGAAAAACTGTTTTTT. This gives the protein CASSLSGEKLFF.

This rearrangement joins TRBV24-1 to TRBJ2-5; TRBD2 might be the D (7 bases). CDR3 size: 13 residues. Trimming pared 9 bases from V and 5 bases from J, leaving 15 bases between. The germline V gene has CDR1 KGHDR and CDR2 SFDVKD. CDR3 sequence: CATSGGGVETQYF. The DNA for the CDR3 is TGTGCCACCTCCGGAGGGGGGGTGGAGACCCAGTACTTC.

This clonotype came up once. The junction departs from germline at one end; a sequencing error may be responsible. The chain recombines TRBV7-6 with TRBJ1-1; no clear D gene. The CDR3 extends over 14 amino acids. Germline V gene sequence: CDR1 SGHVS, CDR2 FNYEAQ. CDR3 nucleotides: TGTACCAGCAGCTTAGTCGGCGGGAACACTGAAGCTTTCTTT. It codes for CTSSLVGGNTEAFF. Complete variable domain (other parts from reference TRBV7-6 and TRBJ1-1): GAGVSQSPRYKVTKRGQDVALRCDPISGHVSLYWYRQALGQGPEFLTYFNYEAQQDKSGLPNDRFSAERPEGSISTLTIQRTEQRDSAMYRCTSSLVGGNTEAFFGQGTRLTVV.